The 8 T cell receptor beta chains below were found in one sample sequenced in a study of lymphopenia after photon versus proton radiotherapy. Using immunoSEQ multiplex PCR, the repertoire was profiled, and TCRdb retains in-frame clones only, with some absent. The sample holds more than 15,000 clones; roughly 86% are singletons and the top ten take under 3.5%. This specimen consisted of peripheral blood, obtained from a patient treated with photon-based radiotherapy. Source of these receptors: a woman aged 50 to 60 with pancreatic cancer.

The chain employs TRBV9 and TRBJ2-3; maybe TRBD2 (6 bases). CDR1 and CDR2 (germline): SGDLS, YYNGEE. The germline V and J ends were trimmed by 4 bases and 0 bases, with 15 bases remaining between them. The CDR3 spans 16 residues. CDR3 amino acids: CASSPRSGLSTDTQYF. The CDR3 DNA is TGTGCCAGCAGCCCACGATCGGGACTCAGCACAGATACGCAGTATTTT. Filled out from reference TRBV9 and TRBJ2-3, the complete variable domain reads DSGVTQTPKHLITATGQRVTLRCSPRSGDLSVYWYQQSLDQGLQFLIQYYNGEERAKGNILERFSAQQFPDLHSELNLSSLELGDSALYFCASSPRSGLSTDTQYFGPGTRLTVL.

For the CDR3, the DNA is TGTGCCACCAGCAGAGATCGGGACAGCCTTATAGGGCATGCTTTCTTT. Residues: CATSRDRDSLIGHAFF. The J gene is TRBJ1-1, the V gene TRBV15, with 7 bases matching TRBD1. CDR1 and CDR2 from the germline V gene are LNHNV and YYDKDF (reference sequence). The CDR3 extends over 16 amino acids. The junction had 15 bases not matched to a gene; V was cut back by 0 bases and J by 11 bases.

The chain combines TRBV19 with TRBJ2-5, with 11 positions matching TRBD2. The length of the CDR3 is 19 residues. The V and J ends lost 3 bases and 3 bases, in that order; junction bases with no gene match: 15. Per germline, CDR1 LNHDA and CDR2 SQIVND (reference sequence). The CDR3 loop reads CASSMGGGAGTSGKETQYF. The CDR3 region has the DNA TGTGCCAGTAGTATGGGAGGGGGCGCCGGGACTAGCGGTAAAGAGACCCAGTACTTC.

This rearrangement joins TRBV11-2 to TRBJ2-5; D is uncertain. The V gene's germline CDR1 is SGHAT and CDR2 FQNNGV. The CDR3 extends over 13 amino acids. V was cut by 5 bases and J by 1 base, with 8 bases left in between. CDR3 region: CASSAHPQETQYF. CDR3 bases: TGTGCCAGCAGCGCCCACCCCCAAGAGACCCAGTACTTC.

This clone was seen a handful of times. The chain couples TRBV7-3 to TRBJ2-5; no clear D. CDR3 size: 14 residues. Germline loops: CDR1 SGHTA, CDR2 FQGTGA. Trimming pared 3 bases from V and 4 bases from J, leaving 12 bases between. CDR3 sequence (DNA): TGTGCCAGCAGCTTCTCCTCTAGTGGAGAGACCCAGTACTTC. Its translation is CASSFSSSGETQYF.

The genes are TRBV4-1 and TRBJ1-5; D unresolved. This CDR3 spans 15 amino acids. Germline-derived CDR1 and CDR2 are MGHRA and YSYEKL. Trimming pared 5 bases from V and 5 bases from J, leaving 16 bases between. In DNA, the CDR3 is TGCGCCAGCAGCACCGAAGAGAGCCCTCATCAGCCCCAGCATTTT. Protein product: CASSTEESPHQPQHF.

The chain has TRBV7-8 and TRBJ2-3; 7 nucleotides agree with TRBD2. The CDR3 is 15 amino acids. From germline, CDR1 is SGHVS and CDR2 FQNEAQ. J lost 2 bases, V lost 7 bases, and 9 bases had no gene match. The CDR3 bases are TGTGCCAGCAACAAGCGGGAAGGAGACACAGATACGCAGTATTTT. The encoded protein is CASNKREGDTDTQYF.

This rearrangement joins TRBV27 to TRBJ2-7, with a weak D call TRBD1 (6 bases). Deletions cut 6 bases from V and 2 bases from J, with 17 bases between. There are 15 residues in the CDR3. Germline V gene lookup returns CDR1 MNHEY and CDR2 SMNVEV (reference sequence). The CDR3 DNA reads as TGTGCCAGCAGGGAACAGGGTGAACCTCCCTACGAGCAGTACTTC. The encoded protein is CASREQGEPPYEQYF.